This TCR beta chain was obtained from a study of blood T cell repertoires in COVID-19. At the level of the study: PBMCs, B-cell-depleted T cells, or T cells were the source of the cDNA or gDNA that made up the material.

Ten or more counts support this clone. The germline gives CDR1 SGHNT, CDR2 YYREEE (reference sequence). Deletions cut 4 bases from V and 8 bases from J, with 16 bases between. The CDR3 is made up of 14 amino acids. Sequencing used immunoSEQ multiplex PCR; TCRdb keeps in-frame clones, though not all of them. The sample includes some 380,000 clones, about 80% of them seen just once. The specimen was peripheral blood. The chain is built from TRBV5-4 and TRBJ2-1; maybe TRBD1 (5 bases). The source of this sequence is a human donor with acute or convalescent COVID-19. The donor label of this sample is uncertain. CDR3 bases: TGTGCCAGCAGCACCCATTCAGGGATCCATGAGCAGTTCTTC. This codes for CASSTHSGIHEQFF.